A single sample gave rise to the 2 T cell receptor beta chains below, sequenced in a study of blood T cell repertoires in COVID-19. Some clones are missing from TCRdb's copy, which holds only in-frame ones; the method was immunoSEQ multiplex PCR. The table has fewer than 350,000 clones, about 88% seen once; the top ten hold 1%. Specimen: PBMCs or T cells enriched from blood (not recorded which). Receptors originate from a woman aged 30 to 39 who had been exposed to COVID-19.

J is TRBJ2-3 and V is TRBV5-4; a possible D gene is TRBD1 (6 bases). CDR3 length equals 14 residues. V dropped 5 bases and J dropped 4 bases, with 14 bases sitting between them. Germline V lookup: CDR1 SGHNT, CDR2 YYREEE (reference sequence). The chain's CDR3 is CASSQGQSADTQYF. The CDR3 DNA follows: TGTGCCAGCAGTCAAGGACAGTCTGCAGATACGCAGTATTTT. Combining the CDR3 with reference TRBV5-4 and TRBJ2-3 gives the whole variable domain ETGVTQSPTHLIKTRGQQVTLRCSSQSGHNTVSWYQQALGQGPQFIFQYYREEENGRGNFPPRFSGLQFPNYSSELNVNALELDDSALYLCASSQGQSADTQYFGPGTRLTVL.

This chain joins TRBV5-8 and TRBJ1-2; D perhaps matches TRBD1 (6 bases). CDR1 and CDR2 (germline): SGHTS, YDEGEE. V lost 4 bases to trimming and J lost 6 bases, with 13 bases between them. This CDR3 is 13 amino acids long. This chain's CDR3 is CASSRQEIDGYTF. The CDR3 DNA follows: TGTGCCAGCAGCCGACAGGAGATCGATGGCTACACCTTC.